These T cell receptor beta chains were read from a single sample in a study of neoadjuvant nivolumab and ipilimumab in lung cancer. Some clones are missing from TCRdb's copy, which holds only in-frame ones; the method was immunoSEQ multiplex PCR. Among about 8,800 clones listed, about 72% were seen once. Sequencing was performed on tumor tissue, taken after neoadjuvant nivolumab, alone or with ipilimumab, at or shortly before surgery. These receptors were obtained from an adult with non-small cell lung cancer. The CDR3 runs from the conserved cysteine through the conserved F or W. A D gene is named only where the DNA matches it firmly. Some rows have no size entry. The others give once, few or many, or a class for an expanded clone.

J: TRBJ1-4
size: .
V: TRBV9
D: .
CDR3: CASSVEKGGPQSEKLFF
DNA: TGTGCCAGCAGCGTAGAGAAAGGGGGACCCCAGAGCGAAAAACTGTTTTTT

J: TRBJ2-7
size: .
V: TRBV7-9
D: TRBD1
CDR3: CASSARDSSSYEQYF
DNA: TGTGCCAGCAGCGCCCGGGACAGTAGCTCCTACGAGCAGTACTTC

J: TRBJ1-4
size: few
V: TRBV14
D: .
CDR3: CASSQNRVGEKLFF
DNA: TGTGCCAGCAGCCAGAACAGGGTTGGAGAAAAACTGTTTTTT

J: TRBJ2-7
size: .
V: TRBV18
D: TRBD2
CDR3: CASSPIFGGGSYEQYF
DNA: TGTGCCAGCTCACCAATTTTCGGGGGGGGCTCCTACGAGCAGTACTTC

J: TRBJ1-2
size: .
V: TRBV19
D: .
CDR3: CASSTGLQGGYGYTF
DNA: TGTGCCAGTAGTACGGGGCTACAGGGAGGCTATGGCTACACCTTC

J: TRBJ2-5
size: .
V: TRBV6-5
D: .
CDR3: CASSHQGRGQETQYF
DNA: TGTGCCAGCAGTCATCAGGGAAGGGGGCAAGAGACCCAGTACTTC

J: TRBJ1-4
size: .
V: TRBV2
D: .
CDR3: CASSGGEPNEKLFF
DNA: TGTGCCAGCAGTGGGGGGGAACCTAATGAAAAACTGTTTTTT

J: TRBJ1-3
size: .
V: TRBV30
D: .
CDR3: CAWTGFSGNTIYF
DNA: TGTGCCTGGACAGGATTCTCTGGAAACACCATATATTTT

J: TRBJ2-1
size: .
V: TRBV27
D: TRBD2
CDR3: CASSSGISYNEQFF
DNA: TGTGCCAGCTCGAGCGGGATCTCCTACAATGAGCAGTTCTTC

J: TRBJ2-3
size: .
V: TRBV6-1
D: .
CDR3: CATQDLHLSTDTQYF
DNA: TGTGCGACGCAGGACCTTCATCTGAGCACAGATACGCAGTATTTT

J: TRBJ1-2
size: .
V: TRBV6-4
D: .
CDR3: CASSDTQGYGYTF
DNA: TGTGCCAGCAGTGATACCCAGGGGTATGGCTACACCTTC

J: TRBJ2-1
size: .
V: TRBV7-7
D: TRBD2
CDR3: CASSPTSGVNEQFF
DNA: TGTGCCAGCAGCCCGACTAGCGGGGTCAATGAGCAGTTCTTC

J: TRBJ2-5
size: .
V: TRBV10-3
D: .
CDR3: CASRGQETQYF
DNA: TGTGCCAGCAGGGGTCAAGAGACCCAGTACTTC

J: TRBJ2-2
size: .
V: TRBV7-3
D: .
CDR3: CASRPGPITGELFF
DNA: TGTGCCAGCAGACCCGGCCCTATCACCGGGGAGCTGTTTTTT

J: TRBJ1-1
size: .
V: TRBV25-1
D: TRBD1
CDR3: CASSPRGQGALDTEAFF
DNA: TGTGCCAGCAGTCCCCGGGGACAGGGGGCTTTGGACACTGAAGCTTTCTTT

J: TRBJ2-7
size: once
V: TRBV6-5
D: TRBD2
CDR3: CASSYAAGSSYEQYF
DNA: TGTGCCAGCAGTTACGCAGCGGGAAGCTCCTACGAGCAGTACTTC